The 3 T cell receptor beta chains below were found in one sample sequenced in a study of blood T cells in healthy people across ages. Sample-barcoded 5' priming and a J-beta primer mix drove a second PCR of about 7 to 12 cycles. Using its own MiXCR run on the 5' RACE reads, TCRdb lists one record per CDR3 protein. This table has 1.5 million to 2 million distinct CDR3 sequences, 25% to 30% appearing once. Input material: blood. These receptors came from a woman in her 30s in good health.

This chain links TRBV6-5 with TRBJ2-1, with D possibly matching TRBD1 (5 bases). The CDR3 spans 15 residues. Looked up from germline, CDR1 is MNHEY and CDR2 is SVGAGI. V lost 5 bases and J lost 1, with 12 bases in between. The CDR3 DNA reads TGTGCCAGCAGTACCCCAGGGATGTCCTACAATGAGCAGTTCTTC. This sequence encodes CASSTPGMSYNEQFF.

The chain has TRBV5-1 and TRBJ2-3; D is perhaps TRBD2 (5 bases). The CDR3 is 15 residues long. Trimming stripped 5 bases from V and 0 bases from J, with 13 bases between. Looked up from germline, CDR1 is SGHRS and CDR2 is YFSETQ. In DNA form, the CDR3 reads TGCGCCAGCAGACCCAACGGGGAGAGCACAGATACGCAGTATTTT. Protein sequence: CASRPNGESTDTQYF.

The CDR3 loop is CASSLTSEVREQYF. In nucleotides, the CDR3 is TGCGCCAGCAGCTTAACTAGCGAGGTGAGGGAGCAGTACTTC. The V call is TRBV5-1, the J call TRBJ2-7; 7 bases map to TRBD2. The CDR3 has 14 amino acids. V dropped 2 bases and J dropped 7; count of bases not matched to a gene: 9. Germline CDR1 reads SGHRS; CDR2 reads YFSETQ.